These 9 T cell receptor beta chains originate from one sample sequenced in a study of T-cell reconstitution after alpha-beta-depleted transplantation in children. Preparation of the TCRbeta library involved a method that used unique molecular identifiers. In TCRdb, the PCR reads were re-called with MiXCR into one record per CDR3 protein. The sample carries about 180,000 distinct CDR3 sequences, around 10% recorded once. The sequences come from PBMCs, collected before TCRalphabeta/CD19-depleted stem cell transplant. These receptors were collected from a boy younger than 10 with acute myeloid leukemia, due to receive a stem cell transplant.

This clonotype was observed at least ten times. The V and J genes are TRBV5-4 and TRBJ1-6; D uncertain. The CDR3 loop spans 12 amino acids. Germline V gene data show CDR1 as SGHNT and CDR2 as YYREEE (reference sequence). With 8 bases removed from V and 5 bases from J, the gap between germline ends came to 8 bases. CDR3 amino acids: CASTKDNSPLHF. The CDR3 coding sequence is TGTGCCAGTACAAAGGATAATTCACCCCTCCACTTT.

Notes on this clonotype: A single base separates this from a much larger clone, so it may be a read error. This chain connects TRBV3-1 to TRBJ2-7, with 11 bases aligning to TRBD2. CDR1 is LGHDT, CDR2 YNNKEL, per germline (reference sequence). The V segment lost 6 bases and the J segment 4 bases; nucleotides outside the gene matches: 20. CDR3 length: 19 amino acids. In DNA form, the CDR3 reads TGTGCCAGCAGGCAGTACCAGCGGGGGACTAGCGGAGGGAGGTACGAGCAGTACTTC. Amino acids: CASRQYQRGTSGGRYEQYF.

This clonotype came up many times. V usage is TRBV28 and J usage is TRBJ2-3; 7 bases are shared with TRBD1. From germline, CDR1 is MDHEN and CDR2 SYDVKM. The CDR3 length is 15 residues. Losses at the gene ends were 3 bases for V and 2 bases for J; bases not matched to a gene: 5. The CDR3 region is CASSLGTDVTDTQYF. The CDR3 DNA reads as TGTGCCAGCAGTTTGGGGACAGACGTCACAGATACGCAGTATTTT.

Concerning this clonotype: A much larger clone is a single base away; this may be a read error. CDR3 DNA: TGTGCCACCTCCCAAGTAGGCGCGGGAGGGACCTCCTACAATGAGCAGTTCTTC. Protein product: CATSQVGAGGTSYNEQFF. This rearrangement joins TRBV3-1 to TRBJ2-1; TRBD2 agrees at 9 bases. Germline loops: CDR1 LGHDT, CDR2 YNNKEL (reference sequence). This CDR3 has 18 amino acids. V shed 10 bases, J shed 0 bases, and the junction held 16 bases outside the gene matches.

V and J are TRBV11-2 and TRBJ2-1; D gene unclear. This CDR3 is built from 11 residues. Trimming stripped 1 base from V and 8 bases from J, with 3 bases between. Germline CDR1 reads SGHAT; CDR2 reads FQNNGV. The CDR3 loop reads CASSLVHEQFF. DNA of the CDR3: TGTGCCAGCAGCTTAGTGCATGAGCAGTTCTTC.

The table lists this clonotype with many counts. The chain carries TRBV5-1 and TRBJ2-1, with 7 bases lining up with TRBD2. From germline, CDR1 is SGHRS and CDR2 YFSETQ. This CDR3 has 14 amino acids. V shed 4 bases, J shed 8 bases, and the junction held 9 bases outside the gene matches. The CDR3 sequence: CASSLTGTIDEQFF. The CDR3 region has the DNA TGCGCCAGCAGCCTGACCGGGACTATCGATGAGCAGTTCTTC.

This clonotype was counted at least ten times. The chain has TRBV7-8 and TRBJ1-5; no reliable D call. CDR1 is SGHVS and CDR2 is FQNEAQ in the germline V gene. CDR3 length: 14 amino acids. V lost 6 bases and J 0 bases, leaving 9 bases between the germline ends. The CDR3 here is CASRSMNSNQPQHF. The CDR3 coding sequence is TGTGCCAGCAGATCTATGAATAGCAATCAGCCCCAGCATTTT. Full variable domain (missing parts from reference TRBV7-8 and TRBJ1-5): GAGVSQSPRYKVAKRGQDVALRCDPISGHVSLFWYQQALGQGPEFLTYFQNEAQLDKSGLPSDRFFAERPEGSVSTLKIQRTQQEDSAVYLCASRSMNSNQPQHFGDGTRLSIL.

V and J are TRBV20-1 and TRBJ2-1; 9 nucleotides match TRBD1. This CDR3 has 15 residues. Germline V gene lookup returns CDR1 DFQATT and CDR2 SNEGSKA (reference sequence). The CDR3 DNA is TGCTGCGCTCGCCAGGACAGGGGCCTCTACAATGAGCAGTTCTTC. Residues: CCARQDRGLYNEQFF.

At least ten counts were recorded for this clonotype. J is TRBJ2-7 and V is TRBV28; possible D gene TRBD2, 6 bases. The germline V and J ends were trimmed by 2 bases and 9 bases, with 17 bases remaining between them. Germline CDR1 is MDHEN and CDR2 is SYDVKM. CDR3 length equals 14 residues. The CDR3 bases are TGTGCCAGCAGTTTAGGAGGAGCCAACGGGGGGCAGTACTTC. Its translation is CASSLGGANGGQYF. Variable domain in full (rest from reference TRBV28 and TRBJ2-7): DVKVTQSSRYLVKRTGEKVFLECVQDMDHENMFWYRQDPGLGLRLIYFSYDVKMKEKGDIPEGYSVSREKKERFSLILESASTNQTSMYLCASSLGGANGGQYFGPGTRLTVT.